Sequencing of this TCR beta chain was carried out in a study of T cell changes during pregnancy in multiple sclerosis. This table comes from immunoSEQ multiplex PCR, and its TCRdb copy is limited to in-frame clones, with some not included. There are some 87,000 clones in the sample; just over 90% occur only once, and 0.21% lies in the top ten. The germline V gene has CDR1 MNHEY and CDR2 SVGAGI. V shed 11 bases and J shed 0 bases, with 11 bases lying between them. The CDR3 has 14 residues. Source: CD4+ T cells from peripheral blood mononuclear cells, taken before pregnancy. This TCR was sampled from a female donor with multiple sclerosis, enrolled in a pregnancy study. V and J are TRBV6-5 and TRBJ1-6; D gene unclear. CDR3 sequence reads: CAAGGGSYNSPLHF. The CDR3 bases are TGTGCCGCCGGCGGTGGCTCCTATAATTCACCCCTCCACTTT.